These 26 T cell receptor beta chains came from one sample sequenced in a study of post-analysis software for immune sequencing data. Study-wide findings and caveats: A few TRBV segments (TRBV5-6, TRBV5-1 and TRBV20-1 among them) occurred more frequently in patients than in controls.

No antigen is known for these receptors. TCR beta libraries were prepared from cDNA with unique molecular identifiers. From the PCR reads, TCRdb called clonotypes with MiXCR, one entry per CDR3 protein. The repertoire includes some 690,000 distinct CDR3 sequences, more than 50% of them detected once, and about 11% sits in the top ten. The material sequenced was blood. The source of these receptors is a girl aged 2-10 years with multiple sclerosis.

This sequence joins TRBV7-9 and TRBJ2-7; the match to TRBD1 covers 7 bases. The DNA end lines up better with TRBJ2-4; the J call may be wrong. Per the germline V gene, CDR1 is SEHNR and CDR2 is FQNEAQ (reference sequence). The CDR3 sequence is 15 residues long. CDR3 region: CASSDITGAVGIQYF. The DNA of the CDR3 is TGTGCCAGCAGCGATATAACAGGGGCCGTGGGCATTCAGTACTTC.

This chain connects TRBV5-1 to TRBJ2-3; 7 bases align to TRBD1. The junction had 4 bases not matched to a gene; V was cut back by 6 bases and J by 0 bases. The CDR3 loop spans 14 amino acids. Germline loops: CDR1 SGHRS, CDR2 YFSETQ. In DNA, the CDR3 is TGCGCCAGCAAGAGACAGGGTAGCACAGATACGCAGTATTTT. It translates to CASKRQGSTDTQYF. Drawing the rest from reference TRBV5-1 and TRBJ2-3, the complete variable domain is KAGVTQTPRYLIKTRGQQVTLSCSPISGHRSVSWYQQTPGQGLQFLFEYFSETQRNKGNFPGRFSGRQFSNSRSEMNVSTLELGDSALYLCASKRQGSTDTQYFGPGTRLTVL.

The chain uses TRBV20-1 and TRBJ2-5; 9 bases agree with TRBD2. CDR3 size: 14 residues. V lost 3 bases, J lost 4 bases, and 6 bases stayed unmatched. Looked up from germline, CDR1 is DFQATT and CDR2 is SNEGSKA (reference sequence). The CDR3 region is CSASGGTSLETQYF. As DNA, the CDR3 is TGCAGTGCTAGTGGTGGGACTAGCTTAGAGACCCAGTACTTC.

The rearrangement links TRBV30 to TRBJ1-2, with TRBD1 as a possible D gene (5 bases). Trimming took 1 base from V and 6 from J, leaving 9 bases between them. The CDR3 contains 12 residues. Germline-derived CDR1 and CDR2 are GTSNPN and SVGIG (reference sequence). CDR3 loop: CAWSAQVDGYTF. CDR3 coding DNA: TGTGCCTGGAGTGCACAGGTGGATGGCTACACCTTC. Full variable domain (missing parts from reference TRBV30 and TRBJ1-2): SQTIHQWPATLVQPVGSPLSLECTVEGTSNPNLYWYRQAAGRGLQLLFYSVGIGQISSEVPQNLSASRPQDRQFILSSKKLLLSDSGFYLCAWSAQVDGYTFGSGTRLTVV.

The CDR3 loop reads CSVEGGASDIYNEQFF. In DNA form, the CDR3 reads TGCAGCGTTGAGGGGGGCGCCTCAGATATCTACAATGAGCAGTTCTTC. The V call is TRBV29-1, the J call TRBJ2-1, with D tentatively TRBD1 or TRBD2 (6 bases each). V dropped 3 bases and J dropped 3 bases, with 18 bases sitting between them. This CDR3 contains 16 residues. Germline V gene data show CDR1 as SQVTM and CDR2 as ANQGSEA.

This clonotype was observed a few times. The chain is built from TRBV20-1 and TRBJ1-6, with 7 nucleotides matching TRBD1. The CDR3 spans 15 residues. In germline, CDR1 is DFQATT, CDR2 SNEGSKA (reference sequence). V was pared by 2 bases and J by 8 bases, with 9 bases of the junction left unmatched. CDR3 loop: CSARTDRDSHSPLHF. The CDR3 DNA is TGCAGTGCTAGAACAGACCGGGACAGTCATTCACCCCTCCACTTT.

This clonotype was seen a few times. V is TRBV7-2 and J is TRBJ1-2; 8 bases match TRBD1. The CDR3 has 14 amino acids. V trimming: 5 bases; J trimming: 3 bases; junction bases outside the gene matches: 5. Germline CDR1 and CDR2: SGHTA and FQGNSA. CDR3 coding DNA: TGTGCCAGCAGCACAGGACAGGGATACTATGGCTACACCTTC. Translated, it gives CASSTGQGYYGYTF.

This CDR3 reads CASSLLPPGTSSDEQFF. The CDR3 DNA sequence: TGTGCCAGCAGCTTACTCCCTCCCGGGACTAGTTCGGATGAGCAGTTCTTC. The genes are TRBV7-9 and TRBJ2-1; 8 positions agree with TRBD2. V lost 2 bases, J lost 8 bases, and 14 bases stayed unmatched. Per germline, CDR1 SEHNR and CDR2 FQNEAQ (reference sequence). CDR3 length: 17 amino acids.

The table lists this clonotype with a few counts. The V call is TRBV7-2, the J call TRBJ2-7; TRBD1 matches at 8 bases. Germline V gene sequence: CDR1 SGHTA, CDR2 FQGNSA. The CDR3 length is 13 residues. V dropped 5 bases and J dropped 3; count of bases not matched to a gene: 3. The CDR3 sequence is CASSPDRDYEQYF. Written as DNA, the CDR3 is TGTGCCAGCAGCCCGGACAGGGACTACGAGCAGTACTTC.

The gene calls are TRBV5-1 and TRBJ2-5; D uncertain. Germline CDR1 reads SGHRS; CDR2 reads YFSETQ. The CDR3 is 14 residues long. Trimming pared 0 bases from V and 3 bases from J, leaving 9 bases between. CDR3 nucleotides: TGCGCCAGCAGCTTGGGACGGCGAAAAGAGACCCAGTACTTC. Amino acids: CASSLGRRKETQYF.

The genes are TRBV10-3 and TRBJ1-2; unclear D gene. The V gene lost 1 base and the J gene lost 6 bases, with 15 bases spanning the gap. In germline, CDR1 is ENHRY, CDR2 SYGVKD. The CDR3 has 15 residues. CDR3 coding DNA: TGTGCCATCAGTGAGTATACAGACGAAGGAAATGGCTACACCTTC. It yields the protein CAISEYTDEGNGYTF.

This chain links TRBV7-9 with TRBJ2-6; possibly TRBD1 for D (6 bases). This CDR3 comprises 19 residues. The germline V gene encodes CDR1 SEHNR and CDR2 FQNEAQ (reference sequence). Trimming stripped 5 bases from V and 2 bases from J, with 22 bases between. CDR3 sequence reads: CASSPTMITGFTGANVLTF. As DNA, the CDR3 is TGTGCCAGCAGCCCTACTATGATCACAGGGTTTACTGGGGCCAACGTCCTGACTTTC.

This chain uses TRBV11-2 with TRBJ2-7, with D perhaps being TRBD1 or TRBD2 (5 bases each). This CDR3 has 16 amino acids. In germline, CDR1 is SGHAT, CDR2 FQNNGV. Trimming left V 5 bases short and J 5 bases short, with 22 bases between. The CDR3 protein is CASSRRDAPWAHEQYF. The CDR3 coding sequence is TGTGCCAGCAGCCGCCGGGACGCACCTTGGGCCCACGAGCAGTACTTC.

V usage is TRBV20-1 and J usage is TRBJ2-4; 7 bases are a match to TRBD1. Near its end, the DNA agrees better with TRBJ2-7, so the J call may be wrong. The CDR3 has 14 amino acids. Germline loops: CDR1 DFQATT, CDR2 SNEGSKA (reference sequence). CDR3 residues: CSARGGTVSYEQYF. CDR3 nucleotides: TGCAGTGCTAGGGGTGGGACAGTCTCCTACGAGCAGTACTTC.

The chain recombines TRBV5-1 with TRBJ2-7; D uncertain. The germline V and J ends were trimmed by 0 bases and 2 bases, with 15 bases remaining between them. CDR3 length equals 16 residues. Germline V gene sequence: CDR1 SGHRS, CDR2 YFSETQ. The chain's CDR3 is CASSLGDPILTYEQYF. The CDR3 region has the DNA TGCGCCAGCAGCTTGGGTGACCCGATTCTTACCTACGAGCAGTACTTC. Full variable domain (rest looked up from reference TRBV5-1 and TRBJ2-7): KAGVTQTPRYLIKTRGQQVTLSCSPISGHRSVSWYQQTPGQGLQFLFEYFSETQRNKGNFPGRFSGRQFSNSRSEMNVSTLELGDSALYLCASSLGDPILTYEQYFGPGTRLTVT.

The chain uses TRBV12-3 or TRBV12-4 and TRBJ2-3, with D tentatively TRBD2 (5 bases). V was shortened by 0 bases and J by 2 bases, with 15 bases between the two germline ends. This CDR3 has 17 amino acids. The CDR3 nucleotides are TGTGCCAGCAGTTTAGCGCTCTCGGACTCCCCCACAGATACGCAGTATTTT. This translates into CASSLALSDSPTDTQYF.

The rearrangement joins TRBV12-3 or TRBV12-4 to TRBJ2-2, with TRBD1 matching 8 bases. The junction had 6 bases not matched to a gene; V was cut back by 6 bases and J by 0 bases. The CDR3 spans 16 residues. The CDR3 bases are TGTGCCAGCAGGACCGGACAGGGCGCGAACACCGGGGAGCTGTTTTTT. Amino acid sequence: CASRTGQGANTGELFF.

A few counts support this clonotype. The chain is built from TRBV5-6 and TRBJ1-2; TRBD1 matches 11 bases. This CDR3 spans 15 amino acids. V gave up 4 bases and J gave up 8 bases; unmatched junction bases: 10. Germline assignment: CDR1 SGHDT and CDR2 YYEEEE. The CDR3 reads CASSPAWTGGWGYTF. The CDR3 nucleotides read TGTGCCAGCAGCCCTGCCTGGACAGGGGGCTGGGGCTACACCTTC.

The count of this clonotype is one. CDR3: CASSWDSSGNTIYF. DNA of the CDR3: TGTGCCAGCAGCTGGGACAGCTCTGGAAACACCATATATTTT. The chain has TRBV7-2 and TRBJ1-3; 7 nucleotides agree with TRBD1. V was pared by 4 bases and J by 0 bases, with 0 bases of the junction left unmatched. This CDR3 has 14 residues. CDR1 and CDR2 from the germline V gene are SGHTA and FQGNSA. The full variable domain, in which reference TRBV7-2 and TRBJ1-3 provide the parts outside the CDR3, is GAGVSQSPSNKVTEKGKDVELRCDPISGHTALYWYRQSLGQGLEFLIYFQGNSAPDKSGLPSDRFSAERTGGSVSTLTIQRTQQEDSAVYLCASSWDSSGNTIYFGEGSWLTVV.

This chain joins TRBV4-1 and TRBJ2-4; no clear D gene. Germline CDR1 reads MGHRA; CDR2 reads YSYEKL. Trimming pared 1 base from V and 0 bases from J, leaving 7 bases between. This CDR3 comprises 15 residues. The CDR3, as DNA: TGCGCCAGCAGCCAAGGGAGTCTAGCCAAAAACATTCAGTACTTC. Protein sequence: CASSQGSLAKNIQYF.

This clonotype occurred a few times. J is TRBJ2-7 and V is TRBV29-1, with D perhaps matching TRBD2 (5 bases). CDR3 size: 13 residues. The V gene lost 7 bases and the J gene lost 6 bases, with 19 bases spanning the gap. CDR1 is SQVTM, CDR2 ANQGSEA, per germline. CDR3 sequence (DNA): TGCAGCGCGGGCACTAGTTTGGAATCCGAGCAGTACTTC. It is translated as CSAGTSLESEQYF.

The chain joins TRBV29-1 to TRBJ1-2; D may be TRBD1 (5 bases). V lost 0 bases and J lost 3, with 11 bases in between. CDR1 is SQVTM, CDR2 ANQGSEA, per germline. The length of the CDR3 is 14 residues. This CDR3 is CSVEDFLGDYGYTF. DNA for the CDR3: TGCAGCGTTGAAGACTTTTTAGGGGACTATGGCTACACCTTC.

The CDR3 region is CASSYSIMRGEYFRVKADTQYF. The CDR3 DNA follows: TGTGCCAGCAGTTACTCGATCATGCGTGGGGAATATTTTAGAGTGAAAGCAGATACGCAGTATTTT. The V and J genes are TRBV6-5 and TRBJ2-3, with D hard to call. Germline assignment: CDR1 MNHEY and CDR2 SVGAGI. Trimming cost V 0 bases and J 4 bases, with 32 bases left between them. The CDR3 contains 22 residues.

This clonotype was counted a few times. This chain uses TRBV29-1 with TRBJ2-5; TRBD1 matches 7 bases. Germline trimming cut 8 bases from V and 4 bases from J; bases unmatched to any gene: 7. Per germline, CDR1 SQVTM and CDR2 ANQGSEA. This CDR3 has 12 residues. CDR3 coding DNA: TGCAGCAACAGGGGCGTGGGAGAGACCCAGTACTTC. This encodes CSNRGVGETQYF.

The rearrangement joins TRBV7-2 to TRBJ2-1, with 10 nucleotides matching TRBD2. Germline CDR1 is SGHTA and CDR2 is FQGNSA. This CDR3 spans 15 amino acids. V dropped 1 base and J dropped 6; count of bases not matched to a gene: 3. The chain's CDR3 is CASSLDWTSGNEQFF. The CDR3 DNA follows: TGTGCCAGCAGCTTAGACTGGACTAGCGGCAATGAGCAGTTCTTC.

This clonotype was counted between two and nine times. The chain combines TRBV20-1 with TRBJ2-2; a possible D gene is TRBD1 (5 bases). Germline V gene data show CDR1 as DFQATT and CDR2 as SNEGSKA (reference sequence). Trimming left V 2 bases short and J 3 bases short, with 13 bases between. The CDR3 is 15 residues long. The CDR3 region is CSARSTDRYTGELFF. The CDR3 DNA sequence: TGCAGTGCTAGATCTACAGACAGATACACCGGGGAGCTGTTTTTT.